The clone carrying this T cell receptor (beta chain) was detected only a few times. The antigen remains undetermined. The source of the sample is a study of post-analysis software for immune sequencing data. With 8 bases clipped from V and 5 bases from J, the junction kept 8 bases outside the gene matches. Germline V lookup: CDR1 SGHTA, CDR2 FQGNSA. The CDR3 totals 13 residues. Findings of the study overall: The study found significantly lower normalized Chao1 diversity in multiple sclerosis patients than in controls. There were roughly 5 TRBV segments more frequent in patients than controls, and TRBV5-6, TRBV5-1 and TRBV20-1 were among them.

The TCR beta cDNA libraries contained unique molecular identifiers. In TCRdb, the PCR reads were re-called with MiXCR into one record per CDR3 protein. This sample yields over 700,000 distinct CDR3 sequences, of which 25% to 30% are seen a single time; roughly 0.54% belongs to the top ten. This receptor was taken from a girl aged 5 to 17 with multiple sclerosis. This rearrangement joins TRBV7-2 to TRBJ2-5; TRBD1 aligns across 7 bases. Sample: blood. The CDR3 loop is CASRDRAGETQYF. CDR3 DNA: TGTGCCAGCCGGGACAGAGCCGGGGAGACCCAGTACTTC.